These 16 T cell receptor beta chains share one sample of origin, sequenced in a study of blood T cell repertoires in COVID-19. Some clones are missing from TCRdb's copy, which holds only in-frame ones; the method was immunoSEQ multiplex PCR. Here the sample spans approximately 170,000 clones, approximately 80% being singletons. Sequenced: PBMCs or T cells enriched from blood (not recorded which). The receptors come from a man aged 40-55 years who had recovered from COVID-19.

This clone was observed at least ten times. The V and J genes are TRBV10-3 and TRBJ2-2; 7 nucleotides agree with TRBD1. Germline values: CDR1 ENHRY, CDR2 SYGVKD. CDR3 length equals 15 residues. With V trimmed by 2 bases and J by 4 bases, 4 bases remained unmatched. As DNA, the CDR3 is TGTGCCATCAGTGAGGGGACAGATCCCACCGGGGAGCTGTTTTTT. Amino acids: CAISEGTDPTGELFF.

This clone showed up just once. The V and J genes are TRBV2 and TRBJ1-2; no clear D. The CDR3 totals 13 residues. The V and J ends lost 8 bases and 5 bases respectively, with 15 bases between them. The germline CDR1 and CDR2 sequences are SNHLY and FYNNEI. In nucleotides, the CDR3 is TGTGCCAGCCAACTTTCGACTGGTTATGGCTACACCTTC. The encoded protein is CASQLSTGYGYTF.

CDR3 amino acids: CASSILLAGATDTQYF. In DNA, the CDR3 is TGTGCCAGTAGTATCCTACTAGCGGGGGCCACAGATACGCAGTATTTT. The chain recombines TRBV19 with TRBJ2-3; 11 nucleotides align to TRBD2. From germline, CDR1 is LNHDA and CDR2 SQIVND (reference sequence). The CDR3 totals 16 residues. The junction had 4 bases not matched to a gene; V was cut back by 3 bases and J by 2 bases.

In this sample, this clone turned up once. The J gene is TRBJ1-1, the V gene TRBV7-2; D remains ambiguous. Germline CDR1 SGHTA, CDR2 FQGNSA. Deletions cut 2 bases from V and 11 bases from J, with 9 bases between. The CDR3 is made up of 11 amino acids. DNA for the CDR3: TGTGCCAGCAGCTTAATTGCGGTGGCTTTCTTT. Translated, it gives CASSLIAVAFF.

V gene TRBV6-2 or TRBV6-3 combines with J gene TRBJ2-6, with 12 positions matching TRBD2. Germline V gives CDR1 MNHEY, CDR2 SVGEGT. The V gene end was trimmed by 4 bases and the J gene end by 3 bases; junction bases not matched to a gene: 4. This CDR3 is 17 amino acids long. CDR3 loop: CASSSSGGAFGANVLTF. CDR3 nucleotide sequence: TGTGCCAGCAGTTCTAGCGGGGGGGCCTTTGGGGCCAACGTCCTGACTTTC.

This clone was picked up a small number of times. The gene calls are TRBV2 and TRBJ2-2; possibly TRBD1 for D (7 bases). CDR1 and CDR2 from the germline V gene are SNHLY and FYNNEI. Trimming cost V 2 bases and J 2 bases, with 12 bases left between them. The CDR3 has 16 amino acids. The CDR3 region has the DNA TGTGCCAGCAGTGAACAGGGGGGACTTAACACCGGGGAGCTGTTTTTT. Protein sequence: CASSEQGGLNTGELFF.

CDR3 DNA: TGTGCCAGCAGGGGGGGTAGCCGCAATCAGCCCCAGCATTTT. As protein: CASRGGSRNQPQHF. The chain recombines TRBV7-8 with TRBJ1-5, with TRBD1 as a possible D gene (5 bases). The CDR3 is 14 residues long. Germline loops: CDR1 SGHVS, CDR2 FQNEAQ. V gave up 6 bases and J gave up 2 bases, with 11 bases separating them.

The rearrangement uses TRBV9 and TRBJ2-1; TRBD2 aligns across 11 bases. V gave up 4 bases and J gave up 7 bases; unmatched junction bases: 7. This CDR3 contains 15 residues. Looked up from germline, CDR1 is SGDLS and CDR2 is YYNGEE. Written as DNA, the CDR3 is TGTGCCAGCAGCTTCGGACTAGCGGGCGGAAATGAGCAGTTCTTC. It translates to CASSFGLAGGNEQFF.

CDR3 bases: TGTGCCAGCAGTGAGGGTGCTAGCGGGTACCAAGAGACCCAGTACTTC. Its translation is CASSEGASGYQETQYF. The rearrangement links TRBV2 to TRBJ2-5; TRBD2 matches at 8 bases. V was pared by 3 bases and J by 0 bases, with 6 bases of the junction left unmatched. The CDR3 is 16 amino acids. CDR1 is SNHLY, CDR2 FYNNEI, per germline.

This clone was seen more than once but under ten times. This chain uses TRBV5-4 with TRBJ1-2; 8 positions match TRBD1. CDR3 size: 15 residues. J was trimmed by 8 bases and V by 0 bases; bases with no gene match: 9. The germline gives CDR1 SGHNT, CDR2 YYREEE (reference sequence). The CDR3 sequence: CASSLAGDRPRGYTF. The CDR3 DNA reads TGTGCCAGCAGCTTGGCCGGGGACAGGCCGAGAGGCTACACCTTC.

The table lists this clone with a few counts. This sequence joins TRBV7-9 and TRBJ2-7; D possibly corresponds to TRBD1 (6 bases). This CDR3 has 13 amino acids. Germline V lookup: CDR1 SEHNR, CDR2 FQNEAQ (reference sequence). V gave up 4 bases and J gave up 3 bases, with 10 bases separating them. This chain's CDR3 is CASSWDILYEQYV. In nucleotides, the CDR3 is TGTGCCAGCAGCTGGGACATACTCTACGAGCAGTACGTC.

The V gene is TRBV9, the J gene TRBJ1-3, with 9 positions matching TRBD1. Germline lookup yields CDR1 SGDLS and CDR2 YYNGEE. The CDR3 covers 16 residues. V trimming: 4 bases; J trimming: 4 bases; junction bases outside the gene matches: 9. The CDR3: CASSLSTGTGGNTIYF. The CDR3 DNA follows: TGTGCCAGCAGCTTATCCACCGGGACAGGGGGAAACACCATATATTTT.

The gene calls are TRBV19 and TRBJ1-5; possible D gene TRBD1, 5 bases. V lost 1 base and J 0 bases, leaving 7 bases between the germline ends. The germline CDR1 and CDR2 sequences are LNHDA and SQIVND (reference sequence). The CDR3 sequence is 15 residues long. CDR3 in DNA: TGTGCCAGTAGTATAGGACAGACTAGCAATCAGCCCCAGCATTTT. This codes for CASSIGQTSNQPQHF.

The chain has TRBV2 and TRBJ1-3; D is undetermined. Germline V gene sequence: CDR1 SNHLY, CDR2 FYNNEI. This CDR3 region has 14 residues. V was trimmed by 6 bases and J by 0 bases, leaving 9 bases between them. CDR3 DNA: TGTGCCAGCAGGTCGGGATACTCTGGAAACACCATATATTTT. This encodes CASRSGYSGNTIYF. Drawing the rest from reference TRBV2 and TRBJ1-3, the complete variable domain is EPEVTQTPSHQVTQMGQEVILRCVPISNHLYFYWYRQILGQKVEFLVSFYNNEISEKSEIFDDQFSVERPDGSNFTLKIRSTKLEDSAMYFCASRSGYSGNTIYFGEGSWLTVV.

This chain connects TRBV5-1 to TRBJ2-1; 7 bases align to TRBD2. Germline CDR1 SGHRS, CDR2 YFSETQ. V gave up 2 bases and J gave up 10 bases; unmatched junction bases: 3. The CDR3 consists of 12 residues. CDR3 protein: CASSFGLEEQFF. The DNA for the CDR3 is TGCGCCAGCAGCTTCGGACTAGAAGAGCAGTTCTTC.

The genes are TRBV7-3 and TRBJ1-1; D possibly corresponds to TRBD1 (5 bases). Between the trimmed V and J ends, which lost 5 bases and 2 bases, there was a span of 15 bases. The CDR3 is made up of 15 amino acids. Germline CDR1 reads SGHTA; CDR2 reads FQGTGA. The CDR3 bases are TGTGCCAGCAGCCCACAGGAGGGGATTAACACTGAAGCTTTCTTT. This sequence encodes CASSPQEGINTEAFF.